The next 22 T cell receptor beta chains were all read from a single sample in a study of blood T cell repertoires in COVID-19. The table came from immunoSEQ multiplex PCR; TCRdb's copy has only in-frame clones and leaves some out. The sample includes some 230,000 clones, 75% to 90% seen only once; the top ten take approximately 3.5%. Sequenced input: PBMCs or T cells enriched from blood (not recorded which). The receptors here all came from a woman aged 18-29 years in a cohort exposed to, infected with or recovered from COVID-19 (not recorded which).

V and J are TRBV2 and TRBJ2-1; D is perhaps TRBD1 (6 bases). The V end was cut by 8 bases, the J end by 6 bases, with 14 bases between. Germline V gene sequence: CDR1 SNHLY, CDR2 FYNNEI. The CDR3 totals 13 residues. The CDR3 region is CASGGLMFNEQFF. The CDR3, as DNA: TGTGCCAGCGGGGGCCTTATGTTCAATGAGCAGTTCTTC.

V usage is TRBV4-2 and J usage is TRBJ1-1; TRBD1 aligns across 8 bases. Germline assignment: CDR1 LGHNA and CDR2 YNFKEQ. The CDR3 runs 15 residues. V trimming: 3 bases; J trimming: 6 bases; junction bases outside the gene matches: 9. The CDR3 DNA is TGTGCCAGCAGCCAGCCAGGACAGGGAAGCTCTGAAGCTTTCTTT. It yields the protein CASSQPGQGSSEAFF.

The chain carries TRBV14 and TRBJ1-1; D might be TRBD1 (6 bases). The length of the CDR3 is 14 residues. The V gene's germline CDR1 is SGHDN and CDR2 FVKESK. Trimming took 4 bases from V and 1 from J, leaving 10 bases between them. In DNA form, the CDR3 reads TGTGCCAGCAGCCCGGGACACAAGAACACTGAAGCTTTCTTT. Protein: CASSPGHKNTEAFF.

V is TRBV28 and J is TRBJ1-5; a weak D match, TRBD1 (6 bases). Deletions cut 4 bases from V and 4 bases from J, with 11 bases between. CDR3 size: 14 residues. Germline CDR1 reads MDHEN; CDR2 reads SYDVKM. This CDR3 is CASSSGTNNQPQHF. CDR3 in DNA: TGTGCCAGCAGTTCTGGGACAAATAATCAGCCCCAGCATTTT.

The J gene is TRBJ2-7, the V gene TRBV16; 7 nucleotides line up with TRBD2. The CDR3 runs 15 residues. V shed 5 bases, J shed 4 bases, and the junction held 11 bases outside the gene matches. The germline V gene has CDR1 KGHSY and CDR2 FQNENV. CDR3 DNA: TGTGCCAGCAGCGCCCTGGGGAGGGATAGATACGAGCAGTACTTC. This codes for CASSALGRDRYEQYF.

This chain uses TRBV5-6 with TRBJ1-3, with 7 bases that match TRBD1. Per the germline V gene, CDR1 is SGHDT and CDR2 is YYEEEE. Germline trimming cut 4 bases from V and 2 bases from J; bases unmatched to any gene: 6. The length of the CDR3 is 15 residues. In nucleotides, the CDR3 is TGTGCCAGCAGCCGGGGGACAGCTCCTGGAAACACCATATATTTT. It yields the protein CASSRGTAPGNTIYF.

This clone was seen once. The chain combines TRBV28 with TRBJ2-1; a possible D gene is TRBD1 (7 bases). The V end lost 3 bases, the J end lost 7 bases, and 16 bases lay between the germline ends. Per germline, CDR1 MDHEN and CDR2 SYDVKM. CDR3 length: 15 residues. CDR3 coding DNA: TGTGCCAGCAGTTTTATCACGACAGGGAGGAATGAGCAGTTCTTC. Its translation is CASSFITTGRNEQFF.

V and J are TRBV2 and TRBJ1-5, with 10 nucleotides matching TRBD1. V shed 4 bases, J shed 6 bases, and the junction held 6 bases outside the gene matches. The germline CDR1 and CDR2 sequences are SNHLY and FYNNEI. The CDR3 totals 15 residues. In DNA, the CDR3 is TGTGCCAGCAGTGTAGACAGGGGGCGAGTTCAGCCCCAGCATTTT. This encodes CASSVDRGRVQPQHF.

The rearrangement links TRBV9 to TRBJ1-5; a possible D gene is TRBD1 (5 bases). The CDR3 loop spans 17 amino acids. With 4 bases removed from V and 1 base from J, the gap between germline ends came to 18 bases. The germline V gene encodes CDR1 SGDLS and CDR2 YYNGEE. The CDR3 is CASSNGEYRPSNQPQHF. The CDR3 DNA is TGTGCCAGCAGCAACGGAGAGTACAGGCCGAGCAATCAGCCCCAGCATTTT.

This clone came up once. The CDR3 DNA is TGTGCCAGCAGCTCGGACAGGCAGAGCAATCAGCCCCAGCATTTT. Residues: CASSSDRQSNQPQHF. The rearrangement joins TRBV2 to TRBJ1-5, with 7 bases identical to TRBD1. The CDR3 has 15 residues. Per the germline V gene, CDR1 is SNHLY and CDR2 is FYNNEI. J was trimmed by 1 base and V by 6 bases; bases with no gene match: 6.

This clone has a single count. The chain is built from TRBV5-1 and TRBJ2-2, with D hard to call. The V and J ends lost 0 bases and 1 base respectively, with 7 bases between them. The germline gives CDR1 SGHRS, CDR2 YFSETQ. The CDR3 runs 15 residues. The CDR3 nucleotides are TGCGCCAGCAGCTTGGACATTCTGAACACCGGGGAGCTGTTTTTT. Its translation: CASSLDILNTGELFF.

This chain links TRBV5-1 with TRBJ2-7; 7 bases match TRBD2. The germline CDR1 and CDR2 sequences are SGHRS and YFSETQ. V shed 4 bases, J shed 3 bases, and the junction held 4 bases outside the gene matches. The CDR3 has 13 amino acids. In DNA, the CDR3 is TGCGCCAGCAGCGGACTAGGAGGCTACGAGCAGTACTTC. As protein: CASSGLGGYEQYF.

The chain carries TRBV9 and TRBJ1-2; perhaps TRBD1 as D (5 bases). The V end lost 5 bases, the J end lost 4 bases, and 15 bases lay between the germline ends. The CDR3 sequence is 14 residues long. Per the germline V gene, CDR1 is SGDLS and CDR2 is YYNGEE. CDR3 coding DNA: TGTGCCAGCAGAGCCAGGGAAGACTCCTATGGCTACACCTTC. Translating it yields CASRAREDSYGYTF.

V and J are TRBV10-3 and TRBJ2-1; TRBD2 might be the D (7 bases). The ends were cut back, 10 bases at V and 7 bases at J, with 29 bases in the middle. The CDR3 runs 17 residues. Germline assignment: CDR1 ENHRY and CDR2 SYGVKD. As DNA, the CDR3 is TGTGCCAGCGAGGGGGGGGGAGGGACTGGCCCACGTAATGAGCAGTTCTTC. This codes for CASEGGGGTGPRNEQFF.

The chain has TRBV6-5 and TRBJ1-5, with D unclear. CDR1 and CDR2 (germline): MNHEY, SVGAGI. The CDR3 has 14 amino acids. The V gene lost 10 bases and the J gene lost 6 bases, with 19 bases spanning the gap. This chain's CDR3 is CATTELWAGQPQHF. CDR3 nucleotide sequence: TGTGCCACAACAGAACTCTGGGCCGGTCAGCCCCAGCATTTT.

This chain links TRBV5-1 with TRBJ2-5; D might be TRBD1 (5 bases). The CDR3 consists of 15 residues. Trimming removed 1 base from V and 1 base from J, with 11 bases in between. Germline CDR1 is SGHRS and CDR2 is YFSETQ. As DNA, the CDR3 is TGCGCCAGCAGCTTGATAGGGGTCACCCAAGAGACCCAGTACTTC. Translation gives CASSLIGVTQETQYF.

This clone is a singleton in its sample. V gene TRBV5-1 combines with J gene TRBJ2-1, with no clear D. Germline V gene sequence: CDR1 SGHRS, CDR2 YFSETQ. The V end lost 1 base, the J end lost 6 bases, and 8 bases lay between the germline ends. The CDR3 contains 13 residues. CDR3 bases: TGCGCCAGCAGCTTGACTCTCCCCAATGAGCAGTTCTTC. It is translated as CASSLTLPNEQFF.

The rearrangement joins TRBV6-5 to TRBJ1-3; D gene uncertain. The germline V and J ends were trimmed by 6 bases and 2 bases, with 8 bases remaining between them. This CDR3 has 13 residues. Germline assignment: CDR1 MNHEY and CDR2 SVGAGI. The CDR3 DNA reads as TGTGCCAGCAGGGGAGTCCCTGGAAACACCATATATTTT. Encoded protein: CASRGVPGNTIYF.

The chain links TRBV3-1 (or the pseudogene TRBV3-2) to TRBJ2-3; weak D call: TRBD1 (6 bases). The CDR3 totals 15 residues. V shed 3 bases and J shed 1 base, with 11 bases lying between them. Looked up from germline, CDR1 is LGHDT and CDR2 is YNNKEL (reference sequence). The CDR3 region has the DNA TGTGCCAGCAGCCACCCACAGGGAGGCACAGATACGCAGTATTTT. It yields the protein CASSHPQGGTDTQYF.

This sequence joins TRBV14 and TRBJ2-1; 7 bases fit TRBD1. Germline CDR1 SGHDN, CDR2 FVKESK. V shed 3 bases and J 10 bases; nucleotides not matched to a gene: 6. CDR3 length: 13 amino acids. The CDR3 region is CASSQSTGREQFF. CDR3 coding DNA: TGTGCCAGCAGCCAGTCGACAGGGCGAGAGCAGTTCTTC.

This CDR3 is CASSPDRGPVQYF. CDR3 bases: TGTGCCAGCTCACCAGACAGGGGGCCTGTGCAGTACTTC. J is TRBJ2-7 and V is TRBV18, with 10 bases identical to TRBD1. Germline CDR1 KGHSH, CDR2 LQKENI. Trimming at V came to 2 bases and at J to 9 bases, leaving 4 bases not matched to a gene. The CDR3 consists of 13 residues.

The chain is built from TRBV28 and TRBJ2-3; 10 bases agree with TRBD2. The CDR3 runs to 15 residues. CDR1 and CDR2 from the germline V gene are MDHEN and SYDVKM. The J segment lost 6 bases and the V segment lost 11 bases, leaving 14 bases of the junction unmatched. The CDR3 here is CAGAAASGGPDTQYF. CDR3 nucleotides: TGTGCCGGAGCGGCGGCTAGCGGGGGACCGGATACGCAGTATTTT.